This T cell receptor beta chain was obtained from a study of type 1 and type 2 diabetes patients. Study overall: The cohort mixed type 1 diabetes, type 2 diabetes and nondiabetic donors.

Germline V lookup: CDR1 MNHEY, CDR2 SVGAGI. V was cut by 3 bases and J by 2 bases, with 7 bases left in between. The CDR3 runs to 13 residues. The PCR template was genomic DNA. Amplification of the beta chain CDR3 used 30 forward and 13 reverse multiplex primers. TCRdb passed the multiplex PCR reads through MiXCR, listing each CDR3 protein once. This sample has fewer than 300,000 distinct CDR3 sequences, with 47% found just once. This sequence was found in a man between 18 and 29 years old with type 2 diabetes. The chain combines TRBV6-5 with TRBJ1-2; D is undetermined. Sequencing was performed on peripheral blood mononuclear cells (PBMCs). The CDR3 protein is CASSYNPNYGYTF. Written as DNA, the CDR3 is TGTGCCAGCAGTTATAATCCGAACTATGGCTACACCTTC.